This TCR beta chain was identified in a study of T-cell memory formation after mild COVID-19. Overall study context: Largely donor-specific sequence clusters came from a couple of donors. Whole-study results and caveats: A subset of responding clones appeared in pre-infection memory, suggesting cross-reactive memory joined.

Libraries for TCRalpha and TCRbeta carried sample barcodes and unique molecular identifiers via 5'RACE. Using its own MiXCR run on the 5' RACE reads, TCRdb lists one record per CDR3 protein. Among about 400,000 distinct CDR3 sequences listed, less than 25% were seen once. A remark on this clonotype: The antigen remains undetermined.

The source material was PBMCs or a T cell subset sorted from them (not recorded which). The sequence was obtained from an adult woman who had mild COVID-19 (a few samples of this study predate the infection). Cell type and time point are not known.

DNA of the CDR3: TGCAGTGCTAGAGAGACCGGGACTAGCGGGATCACAGATACGCAGTATTTT. Translated, it gives CSARETGTSGITDTQYF. The chain has TRBV20-1 and TRBJ2-3, with 13 bases lining up with TRBD2. Trimming took 0 bases from V and 2 from J; bases not matched to a gene: 5. From germline, CDR1 is DFQATT and CDR2 SNEGSKA (reference sequence). The length of the CDR3 is 17 residues.